This is a list of T cell receptor beta chains from one sample in a study of memory CD4+ T cells and cytomegalovirus serostatus. Sequencing used immunoSEQ multiplex PCR; TCRdb keeps in-frame clones, though not all of them. The sample shows tens of thousands of clones, 70% to 85% of them seen only once. The sample was memory CD4+ T cells from blood. These receptors all come from an adult in good health and CMV-seronegative. The CDR3 runs from the conserved cysteine through the conserved F or W. A D gene is named only where the DNA matches it firmly. Expanded clones are given a class, and other clones once, few, many or no size at all.

v_gene	abundance	d_gene	j_gene	CDR3nt	CDR3aa
TRBV7-7	once	TRBD1	TRBJ2-3	TGTGCTAGCAGCCAAGGAGTGGACAGGGGGCGAGATACGCAGTATTTT	CASSQGVDRGRDTQYF
TRBV19	few	TRBD1	TRBJ1-5	TGTGCCAGTAGCCCCGGGACAGGGGACCAGCCCCAGCATTTT	CASSPGTGDQPQHF
TRBV19	NA	NA	TRBJ2-7	TGTGCCAGTAGTATACCCCCCAGGGCTACCTACGAGCAGTACTTC	CASSIPPRATYEQYF
TRBV18	NA	NA	TRBJ2-3	TGTGCCAGCTCACCACTGGGGGATACGCAGTATTTT	CASSPLGDTQYF
TRBV5-1	few	NA	TRBJ2-2	TGCGCCAGCAGGGAACACACCGGGGAGCTGTTTTTT	CASREHTGELFF
TRBV29-1	once	TRBD1	TRBJ1-2	TGCAGCGCCACGGGCGGACAGGACAACTATGGCTACACCTTC	CSATGGQDNYGYTF
TRBV30	NA	NA	TRBJ1-6	TGTGCCTGGAACAGGGCCTATAATTCACCCCTCCACTTT	CAWNRAYNSPLHF
TRBV9	NA	NA	TRBJ1-5	TGTGCCAGCAGCCCCGCAGGGATGGCACATCAGCCCCAGCATTTT	CASSPAGMAHQPQHF
TRBV5-1	NA	NA	TRBJ1-1	TGCGCCAGCAGCTTGGACGGGACTCTCAGCGGGGCTTTCTTT	CASSLDGTLSGAFF
TRBV4-2	medium-sized	TRBD1	TRBJ2-7	TGTGCCAGCAGCCAAGATCTTTCAACAGGGGCCTCGGGTTACGAGCAGTACTTC	CASSQDLSTGASGYEQYF
TRBV28	NA	NA	TRBJ2-7	TGTGCCAGCAGTCCCCCTGGGCCAGCCTACGAGCAGTACTTC	CASSPPGPAYEQYF
TRBV5-6	once	TRBD2	TRBJ2-3	TGTGCCAGCAGCTTGGTGCGGGGGGGCACAGATACGCAGTATTTT	CASSLVRGGTDTQYF
TRBV7-8	NA	TRBD1	TRBJ2-1	TGTGCGTATGGGACAGGGCAGTACAATGAGCAGTTCTTC	CAYGTGQYNEQFF
TRBV28	NA	NA	TRBJ2-1	TGTGCCACCGACAGAAATGAGCAGTTCTTC	CATDRNEQFF
TRBV2	NA	NA	TRBJ1-5	TGTGCCAGCAGTGACCTGGGAGGGGTAAGCAATCAGCCCCAGCATTTT	CASSDLGGVSNQPQHF
TRBV25-1	NA	NA	TRBJ1-4	TGTGCCAGCAGTGAACCGGGACAACCTAATGAAAAACTGTTTTTT	CASSEPGQPNEKLFF
TRBV7-8	NA	NA	TRBJ2-2	TGTGCCAGCAGCTGGACTCCGGGTACCCTAACCGGGGAGCTGTTTTTT	CASSWTPGTLTGELFF
TRBV7-9	few	TRBD1	TRBJ2-2	TGTGCCAGCAGCTCTAACAGACAGGGCTCGAGGACCGGGGAGCTGTTTTTT	CASSSNRQGSRTGELFF
TRBV5-1	NA	TRBD2	TRBJ2-3	TGCGCCAGCAGCTTGGACCTAACAGCGGGGGGAACAGATACGCAGTATTTT	CASSLDLTAGGTDTQYF
TRBV5-6	NA	TRBD2	TRBJ2-3	TGTGCCAGCAGCTCTGGAACGGGGGGGCTTGGTTTCGATACGCAGTATTTT	CASSSGTGGLGFDTQYF
TRBV5-8	few	NA	TRBJ1-1	TGTGCCAGCAGCTTAGGGTCCGGGACACCCATTCTTTTCTTT	CASSLGSGTPILFF
TRBV19	NA	TRBD2	TRBJ2-3	TGTGCCAGTAGTCCGGGGGGTGTCTCAGATACGCAGTATTTT	CASSPGGVSDTQYF
TRBV6-5	NA	NA	TRBJ1-6	TGTGCCAGTCGTCCCTCGGGACTGAGGAATTCACCCCTCCACTTT	CASRPSGLRNSPLHF
TRBV5-8	NA	TRBD1	TRBJ2-7	TGTGCCAGCAGCCCTGCGACAGGGAAAGGCTACGAGCAGTACTTC	CASSPATGKGYEQYF
TRBV11-2	NA	NA	TRBJ2-5	TGTGCCAGCAGCGAAAAGCCGTACTTC	CASSEKPYF
TRBV10-2	NA	NA	TRBJ2-7	TGCGCCAGCGGAGCAGGATCCTACGAGCAGTACTTC	CASGAGSYEQYF
TRBV6-1	NA	NA	TRBJ1-5	TGTGCCAGCAGTGGGGGGGGGAGCAATCAGCCCCAGCATTTT	CASSGGGSNQPQHF
TRBV2	NA	NA	TRBJ1-6	TGTGCCAGCAGTGAGAGGTCGCACCCATACCCTTCACCCCTCCACTTT	CASSERSHPYPSPLHF
TRBV6-1	NA	NA	TRBJ1-5	TGTGCCAGCAGTGAAGCGCCCTGGATCTACAATCAGCCCCAGCATTTT	CASSEAPWIYNQPQHF
TRBV11-1	NA	NA	TRBJ2-5	TGTGCCAGCAGCTTAGAGGGCCGGGGCCAAGAGACCCAGTACTTC	CASSLEGRGQETQYF
TRBV5-1	few	TRBD1	TRBJ1-2	TGCGCCAGCAGCTCCGACAGGGTTCCTGGCTACACCTTC	CASSSDRVPGYTF
TRBV9	NA	TRBD2	TRBJ2-1	TGTGCCAGCAGCGTAGTAGCGGGGGCCCTCAATGAGCAGTTCTTC	CASSVVAGALNEQFF
TRBV19	NA	TRBD2	TRBJ2-1	TGTGCCAGTAGTATCGCGGGGGGCTCCCACACCTACAATGAGCAGTTCTTC	CASSIAGGSHTYNEQFF
TRBV28	NA	TRBD2	TRBJ2-2	TGTGCCAGTGCCCGGGGGGGAAACACCGGGGAGCTGTTTTTT	CASARGGNTGELFF
TRBV5-4	NA	NA	TRBJ2-3	TGTGCCACCGGGCGGCGAAGCACAGATACGCAGTATTTT	CATGRRSTDTQYF